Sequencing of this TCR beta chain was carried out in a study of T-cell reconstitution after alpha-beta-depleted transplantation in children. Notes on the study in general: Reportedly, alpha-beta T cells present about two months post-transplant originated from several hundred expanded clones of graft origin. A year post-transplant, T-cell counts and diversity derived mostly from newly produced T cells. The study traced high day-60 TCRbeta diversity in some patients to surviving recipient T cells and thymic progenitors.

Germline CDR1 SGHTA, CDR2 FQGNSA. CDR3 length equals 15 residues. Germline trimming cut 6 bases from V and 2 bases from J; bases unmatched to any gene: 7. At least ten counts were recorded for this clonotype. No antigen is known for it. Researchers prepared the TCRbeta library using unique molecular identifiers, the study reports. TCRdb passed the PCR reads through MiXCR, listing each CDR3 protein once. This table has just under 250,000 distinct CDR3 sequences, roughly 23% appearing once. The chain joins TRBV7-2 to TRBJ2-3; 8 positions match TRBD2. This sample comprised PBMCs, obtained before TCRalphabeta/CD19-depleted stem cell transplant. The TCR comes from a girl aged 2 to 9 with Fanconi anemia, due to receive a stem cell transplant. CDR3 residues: CASRLIAGNTDTQYF. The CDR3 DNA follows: TGTGCCAGCAGACTGATAGCGGGAAACACAGATACGCAGTATTTT.